Below, 25 T cell receptor beta chains from the same sample are listed, as sequenced in a study of human CD8 memory T cell subsets. The TCR beta sequencing libraries came from UMI-labeled 5' RACE. TCRdb reprocessed the 5' RACE reads, keeping one entry per CDR3 protein, no DNA. Its table records approximately 12,000 distinct CDR3 sequences. Material: CD8+ T cells from PBMCs. These receptors were taken from a human donor in good health.

This chain connects TRBV6-1 to TRBJ1-2; TCRdb picks TRBD1, but there is no DNA to check that call. Germline assignment: CDR1 MNHNS and CDR2 SASEGT. The CDR3 length is 17 residues. This chain's CDR3 is CASSEMGGADANYGYTF.

This clonotype is classed as medium-sized by frequency. J is TRBJ2-5 and V is TRBV29-1. From germline, CDR1 is SQVTM and CDR2 ANQGSEA. The CDR3 sequence is 13 residues long. CDR3 residues: CSVEDGSSVTQYF.

This chain uses TRBV6-6 with TRBJ2-7. The CDR3 totals 12 residues. The germline gives CDR1 MNHNY, CDR2 SVGAGI (reference sequence). The CDR3 sequence: CASSFTNYEQYF.

The rearrangement uses TRBV3-1 and TRBJ2-3; TCRdb selects TRBD2, and the lack of DNA leaves this call unchecked. The CDR3 spans 15 residues. Germline assignment: CDR1 LGHDT and CDR2 YNNKEL (reference sequence). CDR3 in amino acids: CASSQDGGLADTQYF.

The genes are TRBV6-6 and TRBJ2-4; lacking DNA, the TRBD1 call made by TCRdb goes unchecked. This CDR3 spans 15 amino acids. Germline V gives CDR1 MNHNY, CDR2 SVGAGI (reference sequence). CDR3 residues: CASSYTLPGENIQYF.

The chain recombines TRBV6-2 or TRBV6-3 with TRBJ2-7. Germline V gene data show CDR1 as MNHEY and CDR2 as SVGEGT. This CDR3 has 16 residues. CDR3 protein: CASSYPPTGGPYERYF.

The rearrangement joins TRBV11-2 to TRBJ2-3; there is no DNA to check the TCRdb D call of TRBD2. The CDR3 is made up of 16 amino acids. Germline assignment: CDR1 SGHAT and CDR2 FQNNGV. CDR3 loop: CASSLAEAGFTDTQYF.

V is TRBV28 and J is TRBJ2-3. CDR1 is MDHEN, CDR2 SYDVKM, per germline. This CDR3 is 17 amino acids long. CDR3 protein: CASSSYRENKNTDTQYF.

V usage is TRBV29-1 and J usage is TRBJ2-1; TCRdb outputs TRBD2, but without DNA this stays unchecked. The CDR3 is made up of 17 amino acids. The germline V gene encodes CDR1 SQVTM and CDR2 ANQGSEA. The CDR3 protein is CSVEVLAGGIIYNEQFF.

The chain uses TRBV6-5 and TRBJ2-7; with no DNA, the TCRdb D assignment of TRBD1 cannot be verified. The CDR3 is made up of 16 amino acids. CDR1 is MNHEY and CDR2 is SVGAGI in the germline V gene. The CDR3 is CASSSWLGETAYEQYF.

This clonotype is classed as medium-sized by frequency. V and J are TRBV28 and TRBJ2-5; TCRdb returns TRBD1, unconfirmable since there is no DNA. Germline CDR1 reads MDHEN; CDR2 reads SYDVKM. This CDR3 is built from 15 residues. The CDR3 spells CASTDGQGLQETQYF. Combining the CDR3 with reference TRBV28 and TRBJ2-5 gives the whole variable domain DVKVTQSSRYLVKRTGEKVFLECVQDMDHENMFWYRQDPGLGLRLIYFSYDVKMKEKGDIPEGYSVSREKKERFSLILESASTNQTSMYLCASTDGQGLQETQYFGPGTRLLVL.

V usage is TRBV27 and J usage is TRBJ2-3; TCRdb proposes TRBD2, but this gene call is untestable without DNA. The CDR3 runs to 14 residues. CDR1 and CDR2 (germline): MNHEY, SMNVEV (reference sequence). CDR3 loop: CASSPWGTSDTQYF.

The chain joins TRBV7-2 to TRBJ1-5. The CDR3 spans 15 residues. Germline loops: CDR1 SGHTA, CDR2 FQGNSA. The CDR3 spells CASSLEAASFPPQHF.

According to its frequency, this clonotype is medium-sized (0.01 to 0.1%). The chain couples TRBV28 to TRBJ2-5; there is no DNA to check the TCRdb D call of TRBD1. The germline gives CDR1 MDHEN, CDR2 SYDVKM. The CDR3 has 15 residues. The CDR3 here is CASSFPRQGKETQYF. Filled out from reference TRBV28 and TRBJ2-5, the complete variable domain reads DVKVTQSSRYLVKRTGEKVFLECVQDMDHENMFWYRQDPGLGLRLIYFSYDVKMKEKGDIPEGYSVSREKKERFSLILESASTNQTSMYLCASSFPRQGKETQYFGPGTRLLVL.

The chain couples TRBV4-2 to TRBJ1-1; TCRdb proposes TRBD1, but this gene call is untestable without DNA. CDR3 size: 12 residues. Germline values: CDR1 LGHNA, CDR2 YNFKEQ. The chain's CDR3 is CASKGGETEAFF.

The chain recombines TRBV28 with TRBJ1-2; absent DNA, TCRdb's TRBD1 call cannot be checked. The germline gives CDR1 MDHEN, CDR2 SYDVKM. The length of the CDR3 is 16 residues. The CDR3 reads CASRHTRVGLGYGYTF.

This chain uses TRBV15 with TRBJ1-4; checking the TCRdb D call of TRBD1 is not possible without DNA. There are 15 residues in the CDR3. The germline CDR1 and CDR2 sequences are LNHNV and YYDKDF (reference sequence). The CDR3 reads CATSGKKGEGEKLFF.

The CDR3 sequence: CASSRHGQGDTEAFF. The chain employs TRBV7-3 and TRBJ1-1; TCRdb indicates TRBD1, and absent DNA this call remains unverified. This CDR3 has 15 residues. Per germline, CDR1 SGHTA and CDR2 FQGTGA.

This rearrangement joins TRBV2 to TRBJ2-1; TCRdb picks TRBD2, but there is no DNA to check that call. Germline loops: CDR1 SNHLY, CDR2 FYNNEI. This CDR3 has 13 residues. CDR3 region: CASGAGNHNEQFF. Complete variable domain (other parts from reference TRBV2 and TRBJ2-1): EPEVTQTPSHQVTQMGQEVILRCVPISNHLYFYWYRQILGQKVEFLVSFYNNEISEKSEIFDDQFSVERPDGSNFTLKIRSTKLEDSAMYFCASGAGNHNEQFFGPGTRLTVL.

This rearrangement joins TRBV7-9 to TRBJ2-7. This CDR3 comprises 13 residues. CDR1 and CDR2 (germline): SEHNR, FQNEAQ (reference sequence). CDR3 in amino acids: CASSLMGTYEQYF.

The chain recombines TRBV5-5 with TRBJ2-1. The germline V gene has CDR1 SGHKS and CDR2 YYEKEE (reference sequence). The CDR3 runs 17 residues. This CDR3 reads CASSLVSTASPYNEQFF.

This chain links TRBV9 with TRBJ1-5; TCRdb picks TRBD1, but there is no DNA to check that call. CDR3 length equals 14 residues. The germline V gene encodes CDR1 SGDLS and CDR2 YYNGEE. CDR3 in amino acids: CASSAGQTNQPQHF.

The chain recombines TRBV6-5 with TRBJ2-5; the TCRdb D gene call, TRBD1, has no DNA to confirm it. CDR3 length: 15 residues. CDR1 is MNHEY and CDR2 is SVGAGI in the germline V gene. CDR3 residues: CASSYSAGAQETQYF.

By frequency, this clonotype registers medium-sized. V and J are TRBV24-1 and TRBJ2-7; TCRdb indicates TRBD1, and absent DNA this call remains unverified. This CDR3 contains 12 residues. The V gene's germline CDR1 is KGHDR and CDR2 SFDVKD. The CDR3: CATSAPDGEQYF.

This chain connects TRBV28 to TRBJ1-1. Per the germline V gene, CDR1 is MDHEN and CDR2 is SYDVKM. This CDR3 has 12 amino acids. This chain's CDR3 is CASSFSFTEAFF.